Listed below are T cell receptor beta chains from one sample, sequenced in a study of CD8 T cells in Susac syndrome. From the immunoSEQ multiplex PCR reads, TCRdb called clonotypes with MiXCR, one entry per CDR3 protein. The table lists about 290,000 distinct CDR3 sequences, roughly 85% of them singletons. The sequencing input was CD8+ T cells from PBMCs. The receptors were gathered from a human donor with multiple sclerosis. CDR3s include the opening cysteine and the closing phenylalanine or tryptophan. Each record gives: V gene, D gene, J gene, clone size, CDR3 DNA, CDR3 protein. D genes are given only for firm matches. A row's size may be missing; if present it is once, few, many or a size class.

v_call: TRBV27
d_call: TRBD1
j_call: TRBJ2-1
clone_size: NA
cdr3_nt: TGTGCCAGCAGTTTCCCCGGGACAGGGTTTTTCTTC
cdr3_aa: CASSFPGTGFFF

v_call: TRBV6-5
d_call: TRBD1
j_call: TRBJ2-5
clone_size: few
cdr3_nt: TGTGCCAGCAGTTACGGCCTAGGGGGCTCAGAGACCCAGTACTTC
cdr3_aa: CASSYGLGGSETQYF

v_call: TRBV5-1
d_call: NA
j_call: TRBJ2-1
clone_size: NA
cdr3_nt: TGCGCCAGCAGCCCTCCCCGGGACGCAGCGACGAATGAGCAGTTCTTC
cdr3_aa: CASSPPRDAATNEQFF

v_call: TRBV5-1
d_call: NA
j_call: TRBJ1-1
clone_size: NA
cdr3_nt: TGCGCCAGCAGCTTAGGACCCTACACTGAAGCTTTCTTT
cdr3_aa: CASSLGPYTEAFF

v_call: TRBV6-2/TRBV6-3
d_call: NA
j_call: TRBJ2-4
clone_size: few
cdr3_nt: TGTGCCAGCAGTTATGACAGGAGGACAGTGTGGTACTTC
cdr3_aa: CASSYDRRTVWYF

v_call: TRBV30
d_call: NA
j_call: TRBJ2-5
clone_size: NA
cdr3_nt: TGTGCCTGGAGAGGTCAGGGGATCCAAGAGACCCAGTACTTC
cdr3_aa: CAWRGQGIQETQYF

v_call: TRBV6-1
d_call: TRBD2
j_call: TRBJ2-2
clone_size: NA
cdr3_nt: TGTGCCAGCAGAACTAGCGGGAGTTGGGACACCGGGGAGCTGTTTTTT
cdr3_aa: CASRTSGSWDTGELFF

v_call: TRBV15
d_call: NA
j_call: TRBJ2-5
clone_size: NA
cdr3_nt: TGTGCCACCAGCCCCCGGCGCGAGGGCCAAGAGACCCAGTACTTC
cdr3_aa: CATSPRREGQETQYF

v_call: TRBV28
d_call: TRBD2
j_call: TRBJ2-1
clone_size: NA
cdr3_nt: TGTGGAGCGGGAGTCTCGGCTGAGCAGTTCTTC
cdr3_aa: CGAGVSAEQFF

v_call: TRBV4-2
d_call: NA
j_call: TRBJ2-1
clone_size: NA
cdr3_nt: TGTGCCAGCAGCCATCCCTGGAGCTCCTACAATGAGCAGTTCTTC
cdr3_aa: CASSHPWSSYNEQFF

v_call: TRBV4-1
d_call: NA
j_call: TRBJ2-1
clone_size: NA
cdr3_nt: TGCGCCAGCAGCCAGACCGGGACTGGGTACAATGAGCAGTTCTTC
cdr3_aa: CASSQTGTGYNEQFF

v_call: TRBV7-9
d_call: NA
j_call: TRBJ2-2
clone_size: NA
cdr3_nt: TGTGCCAGCAGCTTAGGGTGGACAGCGACCGGGGAGCTGTTTTTT
cdr3_aa: CASSLGWTATGELFF

v_call: TRBV10-3
d_call: TRBD2
j_call: TRBJ2-7
clone_size: NA
cdr3_nt: TGTGCCATCAGTGAGTTGGGCGGGAGGACGTCATCCTACGAGCAGTACTTC
cdr3_aa: CAISELGGRTSSYEQYF

v_call: TRBV24-1
d_call: NA
j_call: TRBJ2-5
clone_size: NA
cdr3_nt: TGTGCCACCAGTGATCGAACCTCCGAGACCCAGTACTTC
cdr3_aa: CATSDRTSETQYF

v_call: TRBV12-3/TRBV12-4
d_call: TRBD2
j_call: TRBJ2-3
clone_size: NA
cdr3_nt: TGTGCCAGCAGTTTCTTCCGGGAGGCAGATACGCAGTATTTT
cdr3_aa: CASSFFREADTQYF

v_call: TRBV19
d_call: NA
j_call: TRBJ2-3
clone_size: NA
cdr3_nt: TGTGCCAGTAGTATAGTGGGGAATGGAGCGGAGGTCACAGATACGCAGTATTTT
cdr3_aa: CASSIVGNGAEVTDTQYF

v_call: TRBV12-3/TRBV12-4
d_call: NA
j_call: TRBJ2-3
clone_size: once
cdr3_nt: TGTGCCAGCAGTTTAGGGAAGGCTAGCACAGATACGCAGTATTTT
cdr3_aa: CASSLGKASTDTQYF

v_call: TRBV27
d_call: NA
j_call: TRBJ1-5
clone_size: NA
cdr3_nt: TGTGCCAGCAGTGCAGGGTTGGATCAGCCCCAGCATTTT
cdr3_aa: CASSAGLDQPQHF

v_call: TRBV15
d_call: NA
j_call: TRBJ1-1
clone_size: NA
cdr3_nt: TGTGCCACCAGCGGGACTTACATGAACACTGAAGCTTTCTTT
cdr3_aa: CATSGTYMNTEAFF

v_call: TRBV30
d_call: NA
j_call: TRBJ1-5
clone_size: NA
cdr3_nt: TGTGCCTGGAGTCTGTCGGAGGGTAATCAGCCCCAGCATTTT
cdr3_aa: CAWSLSEGNQPQHF

v_call: TRBV12-3/TRBV12-4
d_call: NA
j_call: TRBJ1-2
clone_size: NA
cdr3_nt: TGTGCCAGCAGCTTACTGGGACATAACTATGGCTACACCTTC
cdr3_aa: CASSLLGHNYGYTF

v_call: TRBV2
d_call: TRBD1
j_call: TRBJ2-7
clone_size: NA
cdr3_nt: TGTGCCAGCAGTGATTGGAGGGACAGGGGATACGAGCAGTACTTC
cdr3_aa: CASSDWRDRGYEQYF

v_call: TRBV12-3/TRBV12-4
d_call: NA
j_call: TRBJ2-3
clone_size: NA
cdr3_nt: TGTGCCAGCAGTACAGAATCTAGCACAGATACGCAGTATTTT
cdr3_aa: CASSTESSTDTQYF

v_call: TRBV12-3/TRBV12-4
d_call: TRBD2
j_call: TRBJ2-3
clone_size: NA
cdr3_nt: TGTGCCAGCAGTCGAGTACTAGCGGGAGAGGAGACAGATACGCAGTATTTT
cdr3_aa: CASSRVLAGEETDTQYF

v_call: TRBV7-2
d_call: TRBD1
j_call: TRBJ1-1
clone_size: few
cdr3_nt: TGTGCCAGCAGCTTATTTGGGAGGGGGACAGCAGCTTTCTTT
cdr3_aa: CASSLFGRGTAAFF

v_call: TRBV7-2
d_call: NA
j_call: TRBJ1-3
clone_size: NA
cdr3_nt: TGTGCCAGCAGCTTAGTAGTCGCCGGGGGCTCCTCTGGAAACACCATATATTTT
cdr3_aa: CASSLVVAGGSSGNTIYF

v_call: TRBV6-1
d_call: NA
j_call: TRBJ1-3
clone_size: NA
cdr3_nt: TGTGCCAGCACAGATTACAACTCTGGAAACACCATATATTTT
cdr3_aa: CASTDYNSGNTIYF

v_call: TRBV4-3
d_call: NA
j_call: TRBJ2-1
clone_size: NA
cdr3_nt: TGCGCCAGCAGCCAAGAGGCAGCGGCGGACCCCCTGGGGAGTGAGCAGTTCTTC
cdr3_aa: CASSQEAAADPLGSEQFF

v_call: TRBV4-1
d_call: NA
j_call: TRBJ2-7
clone_size: NA
cdr3_nt: TGCGCCAGCAGCCAAGATTTGACTGTTTACGAGCAGTACTTC
cdr3_aa: CASSQDLTVYEQYF

v_call: TRBV11-2
d_call: NA
j_call: TRBJ2-7
clone_size: few
cdr3_nt: TGTGCCAGCAGCCCGGGGGCGAAGTTCCCCTACGAGCAGTACTTC
cdr3_aa: CASSPGAKFPYEQYF

v_call: TRBV30
d_call: NA
j_call: TRBJ2-7
clone_size: few
cdr3_nt: TGTGCCTGGAGTGTCGGCGGCTACGAGCAGTACTTC
cdr3_aa: CAWSVGGYEQYF

v_call: TRBV28
d_call: NA
j_call: TRBJ1-5
clone_size: NA
cdr3_nt: TGTGCCAGCAGTTTATTTGGGGGCTCGGATCAGCCCCAGCATTTT
cdr3_aa: CASSLFGGSDQPQHF

v_call: TRBV6-2/TRBV6-3
d_call: TRBD2
j_call: TRBJ2-2
clone_size: NA
cdr3_nt: TGTGCCAGCAGCGGACTAGCGGGAAACACCGGGGAGCTGTTTTTT
cdr3_aa: CASSGLAGNTGELFF

v_call: TRBV29-1
d_call: NA
j_call: TRBJ2-5
clone_size: NA
cdr3_nt: TGCAGCGTTGTACCCCACGACAGACAAGAGACCCAGTACTTC
cdr3_aa: CSVVPHDRQETQYF

v_call: TRBV28
d_call: TRBD2
j_call: TRBJ2-3
clone_size: NA
cdr3_nt: TGTGCCAGCAGTTTATCATCTAGCGGGAGGGCCGACGAGACGACGGGGGATACGCAGTATTTT
cdr3_aa: CASSLSSSGRADETTGDTQYF

v_call: TRBV12-3/TRBV12-4
d_call: TRBD1
j_call: TRBJ2-2
clone_size: NA
cdr3_nt: TGTGCCAGCCGGGACAGTAAGGACACCGGGGAGCTGTTTTTT
cdr3_aa: CASRDSKDTGELFF

v_call: TRBV6-5
d_call: NA
j_call: TRBJ2-5
clone_size: NA
cdr3_nt: TGTGCCAGCAGTCCCCTCGGAAAGACCCAGTACTTC
cdr3_aa: CASSPLGKTQYF

v_call: TRBV5-1
d_call: NA
j_call: TRBJ2-7
clone_size: NA
cdr3_nt: TGCGCCAGCAGCGTGGGGGCCGCCTACGAGCAGTACTTC
cdr3_aa: CASSVGAAYEQYF

v_call: TRBV3-1
d_call: NA
j_call: TRBJ2-7
clone_size: once
cdr3_nt: TGTGCCAGCAGTCCCTGGCTTGGAGTCGAGCAGTACTTC
cdr3_aa: CASSPWLGVEQYF

v_call: TRBV27
d_call: NA
j_call: TRBJ1-2
clone_size: NA
cdr3_nt: TGTGCCAGCAGTTTATTGTCAGGGCATGGCTACACCTTC
cdr3_aa: CASSLLSGHGYTF

v_call: TRBV24-1
d_call: NA
j_call: TRBJ2-2
clone_size: NA
cdr3_nt: TGTGCCACCAGGGGTGTATCCAGGGGGAACACCGGGGAGCTGTTTTTT
cdr3_aa: CATRGVSRGNTGELFF

v_call: TRBV10-3
d_call: TRBD1
j_call: TRBJ2-7
clone_size: NA
cdr3_nt: TGTGCCATCAGTGCCGGACAGGGGGTTCGCTACGAGCAGTACTTC
cdr3_aa: CAISAGQGVRYEQYF

v_call: TRBV27
d_call: NA
j_call: TRBJ1-1
clone_size: NA
cdr3_nt: TGTGCCAGCAGTTTAGGGCCCGGGACTGAAGCTTTCTTT
cdr3_aa: CASSLGPGTEAFF

v_call: TRBV6-5
d_call: TRBD2
j_call: TRBJ2-1
clone_size: NA
cdr3_nt: TGTGCCAGCAGTTACTCCCTAGCGGGAGAGAGTGAGCAGTTCTTC
cdr3_aa: CASSYSLAGESEQFF

v_call: TRBV30
d_call: NA
j_call: TRBJ2-2
clone_size: NA
cdr3_nt: TGTGCCTGCCCTTCGGACTACGTGGCCGGGGAGCTGTTTTTT
cdr3_aa: CACPSDYVAGELFF